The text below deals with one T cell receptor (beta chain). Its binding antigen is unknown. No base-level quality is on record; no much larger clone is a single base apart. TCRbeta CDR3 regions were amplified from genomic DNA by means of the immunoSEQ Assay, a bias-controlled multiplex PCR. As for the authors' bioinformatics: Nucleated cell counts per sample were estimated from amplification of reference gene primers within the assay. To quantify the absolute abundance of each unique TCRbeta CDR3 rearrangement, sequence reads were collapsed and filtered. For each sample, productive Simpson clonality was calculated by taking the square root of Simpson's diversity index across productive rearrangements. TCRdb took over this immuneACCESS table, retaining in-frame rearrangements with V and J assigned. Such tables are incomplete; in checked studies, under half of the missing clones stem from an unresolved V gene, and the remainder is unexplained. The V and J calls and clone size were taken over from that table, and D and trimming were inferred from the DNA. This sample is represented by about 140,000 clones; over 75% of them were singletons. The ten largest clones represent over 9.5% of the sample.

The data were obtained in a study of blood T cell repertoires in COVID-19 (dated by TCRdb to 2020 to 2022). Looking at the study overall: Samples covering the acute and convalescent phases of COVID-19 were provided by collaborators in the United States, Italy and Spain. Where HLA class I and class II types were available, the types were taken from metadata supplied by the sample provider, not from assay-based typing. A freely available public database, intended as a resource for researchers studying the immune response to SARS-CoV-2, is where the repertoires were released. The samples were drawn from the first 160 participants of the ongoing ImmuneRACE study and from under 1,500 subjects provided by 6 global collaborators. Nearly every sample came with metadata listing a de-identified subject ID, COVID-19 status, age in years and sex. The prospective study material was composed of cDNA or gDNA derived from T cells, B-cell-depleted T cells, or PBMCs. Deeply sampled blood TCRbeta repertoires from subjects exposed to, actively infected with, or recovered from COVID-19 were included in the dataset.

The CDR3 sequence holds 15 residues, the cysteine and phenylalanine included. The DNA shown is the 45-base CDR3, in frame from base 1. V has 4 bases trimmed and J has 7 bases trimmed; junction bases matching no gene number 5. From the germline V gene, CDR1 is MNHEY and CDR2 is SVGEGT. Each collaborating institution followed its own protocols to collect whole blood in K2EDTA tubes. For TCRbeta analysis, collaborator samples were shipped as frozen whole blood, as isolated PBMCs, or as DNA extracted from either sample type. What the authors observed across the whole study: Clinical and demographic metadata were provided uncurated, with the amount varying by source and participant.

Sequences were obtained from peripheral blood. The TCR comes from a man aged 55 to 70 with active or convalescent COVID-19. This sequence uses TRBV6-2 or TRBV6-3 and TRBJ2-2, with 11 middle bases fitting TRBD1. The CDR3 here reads CASSSDRGRVGELFF. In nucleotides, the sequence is TGTGCCAGCAGTTCGGACAGGGGGCGAGTCGGGGAGCTGTTTTTT.